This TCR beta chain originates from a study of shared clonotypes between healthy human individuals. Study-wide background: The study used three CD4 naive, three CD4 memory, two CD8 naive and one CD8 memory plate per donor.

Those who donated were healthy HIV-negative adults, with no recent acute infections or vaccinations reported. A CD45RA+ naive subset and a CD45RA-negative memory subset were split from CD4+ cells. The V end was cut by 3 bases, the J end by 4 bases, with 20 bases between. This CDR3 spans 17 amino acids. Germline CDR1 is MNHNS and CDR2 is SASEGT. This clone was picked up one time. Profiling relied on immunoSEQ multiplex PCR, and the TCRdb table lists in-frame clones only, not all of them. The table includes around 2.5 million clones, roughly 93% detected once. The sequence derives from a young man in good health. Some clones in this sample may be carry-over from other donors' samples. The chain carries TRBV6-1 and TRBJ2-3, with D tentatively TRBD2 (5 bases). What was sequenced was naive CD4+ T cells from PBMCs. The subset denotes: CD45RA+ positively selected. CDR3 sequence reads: CASSDFPAYKRADTQYF. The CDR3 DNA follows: TGTGCCAGCAGTGATTTCCCTGCGTATAAGAGGGCAGATACGCAGTATTTT.